These 23 T cell receptor beta chains share one sample of origin, sequenced in a study of PD-L1 blockade in urothelial cancer. Described time point: peripheral blood 6 weeks after treatment start. Sequencing used immunoSEQ multiplex PCR; TCRdb keeps in-frame clones, though not all of them. The sample lists 65,000 to 85,000 clones, about 91% seen once, with over 0.7% in the top ten. The sample in question was PBMCs, obtained around atezolizumab (anti-PD-L1) treatment. All receptors derive from a woman aged 80 or over with urothelial cancer.

V is TRBV28 and J is TRBJ2-7; 8 bases map to TRBD2. J gave up 0 bases and V 0 bases, and 4 bases lay outside the gene matches. The germline CDR1 and CDR2 sequences are MDHEN and SYDVKM. The CDR3 runs to 16 residues. The CDR3 nucleotides are TGTGCCAGCAGTTTATGGGTGGGGACTAGCTCCTACGAGCAGTACTTC. Protein sequence: CASSLWVGTSSYEQYF.

V is TRBV4-1 and J is TRBJ1-1, with 7 nucleotides matching TRBD1. Germline CDR1 and CDR2: MGHRA and YSYEKL. Unmatched junction bases numbered 10, after V lost 0 bases and J lost 0 bases. The CDR3 extends over 18 amino acids. CDR3 bases: TGCGCCAGCAGCCAAGATCAGGGGGGAGGCCCAATGAACACTGAAGCTTTCTTT. This gives the protein CASSQDQGGGPMNTEAFF.

The J gene is TRBJ1-5, the V gene TRBV6-1, with a tentative D call TRBD1 (6 bases). V was shortened by 1 base and J by 0 bases, with 13 bases between the two germline ends. This CDR3 has 17 residues. The germline CDR1 and CDR2 sequences are MNHNS and SASEGT. In DNA form, the CDR3 reads TGTGCCAGCAGTGAAGGGGCAGGGGTTTATAGCAATCAGCCCCAGCATTTT. Amino acids: CASSEGAGVYSNQPQHF.

The rearrangement uses TRBV30 and TRBJ1-1, with TRBD1 matching over 10 bases. The ends lost 3 bases at V and 6 bases at J; junction bases unmatched: 7. CDR3 length: 14 amino acids. Germline values: CDR1 GTSNPN, CDR2 SVGIG (reference sequence). CDR3 protein: CAWRGDRGIAEAFF. CDR3 DNA: TGTGCCTGGAGAGGGGACAGGGGAATTGCTGAAGCTTTCTTT.

The chain combines TRBV10-1 with TRBJ2-3; TRBD1 might be the D (5 bases). V was cut by 3 bases and J by 7 bases, with 8 bases left in between. This CDR3 is 12 amino acids long. Germline V gene lookup returns CDR1 WNHNN and CDR2 SYGVQD (reference sequence). Here the CDR3 reads CASSEGAYTQYF. Written as DNA, the CDR3 is TGCGCCAGCAGTGAAGGGGCATATACGCAGTATTTT.

The chain has TRBV2 and TRBJ2-1, with 11 bases matching TRBD2. The CDR3 has 15 amino acids. CDR1 is SNHLY, CDR2 FYNNEI, per germline. V shed 5 bases, J shed 8 bases, and the junction held 8 bases outside the gene matches. The CDR3 bases are TGTGCCAGCAGTCCCCTAGCGGGAGGTGGGGATGAGCAGTTCTTC. As protein: CASSPLAGGGDEQFF.

The chain carries TRBV5-4 and TRBJ1-1, with D possibly being TRBD1 (5 bases). The V gene lost 3 bases and the J gene lost 0 bases, with 9 bases spanning the gap. Germline V gene lookup returns CDR1 SGHNT and CDR2 YYREEE (reference sequence). The CDR3 contains 14 residues. CDR3: CASSSGQLNTEAFF. The CDR3 DNA reads TGTGCCAGCAGCTCCGGACAATTGAACACTGAAGCTTTCTTT.

This clone showed up just a few times. The genes are TRBV11-2 and TRBJ2-7, with D possibly being TRBD2 (7 bases). Germline V gives CDR1 SGHAT, CDR2 FQNNGV. Trimming left V 5 bases short and J 0 bases short, with 14 bases between. The CDR3 runs to 15 residues. As DNA, the CDR3 is TGTGCCAGCAGCGTTAGTGGGGGGGCCTCCTACGAGCAGTACTTC. Translated, it gives CASSVSGGASYEQYF. Filled out from reference TRBV11-2 and TRBJ2-7, the complete variable domain reads EAGVAQSPRYKIIEKRQSVAFWCNPISGHATLYWYQQILGQGPKLLIQFQNNGVVDDSQLPKDRFSAERLKGVDSTLKIQPAKLEDSAVYLCASSVSGGASYEQYFGPGTRLTVT.

The CDR3: CASSPGLTRSEKLFF. The CDR3 nucleotides read TGTGCCAGCAGCCCCGGACTCACACGCAGTGAAAAACTGTTTTTT. The J gene is TRBJ1-4, the V gene TRBV7-8; D is unresolved. The CDR3 contains 15 residues. V lost 5 bases, J lost 7 bases, and 17 bases lay in between. Germline CDR1 and CDR2: SGHVS and FQNEAQ.

This chain uses TRBV5-5 with TRBJ1-5; D is possibly TRBD1 (5 bases). Germline values: CDR1 SGHKS, CDR2 YYEKEE (reference sequence). The CDR3 is 16 residues long. V was cut by 0 bases and J by 3 bases, with 13 bases left in between. CDR3 DNA sequence: TGTGCCAGCAGCTTGGGGTGGGGCAGCCTCAATCAGCCCCAGCATTTT. This gives the protein CASSLGWGSLNQPQHF.

The J gene is TRBJ2-5, the V gene TRBV5-4; TRBD1 is a possible D gene (5 bases). The length of the CDR3 is 14 residues. Trimming shortened V by 0 bases and J by 3 bases, and 9 bases separated the two germline ends. Germline loops: CDR1 SGHNT, CDR2 YYREEE (reference sequence). Written as DNA, the CDR3 is TGTGCCAGCAGCTTGGGGGGCAGTAAAGAGACCCAGTACTTC. Translating it yields CASSLGGSKETQYF.

V usage is TRBV21-1 and J usage is TRBJ2-7; the table's D call, TRBD2, was not checked against the DNA. TRBV21-1 is an annotated pseudogene. The CDR3 is made up of 16 amino acids. CDR3 coding DNA: TGTGCCAGCAGCAAATCCAAGAGCGGGAGAAACTACGAGCAGTACTTC. It is translated as CASSKSKSGRNYEQYF.

The chain is built from TRBV6-1 and TRBJ1-1, with D hard to call. Germline CDR1 is MNHNS and CDR2 is SASEGT. V lost 2 bases to trimming and J lost 10 bases, with 11 bases between them. The CDR3 totals 12 residues. The CDR3 region is CASSELEGVAFF. The CDR3 DNA reads as TGTGCCAGCAGTGAACTTGAGGGAGTAGCTTTCTTT.

The V gene is TRBV19, the J gene TRBJ2-5; 7 nucleotides agree with TRBD2. V trimming: 2 bases; J trimming: 2 bases; junction bases outside the gene matches: 8. Germline CDR1 is LNHDA and CDR2 is SQIVND (reference sequence). The CDR3 is made up of 16 amino acids. The CDR3: CASSIWTSSAQETQYF. The CDR3 DNA is TGTGCCAGTAGTATATGGACTAGTTCGGCACAAGAGACCCAGTACTTC. The full variable domain, completed using reference TRBV19 and TRBJ2-5, is DGGITQSPKYLFRKEGQNVTLSCEQNLNHDAMYWYRQDPGQGLRLIYYSQIVNDFQKGDIAEGYSVSREKKESFPLTVTSAQKNPTAFYLCASSIWTSSAQETQYFGPGTRLLVL.

This rearrangement joins TRBV6-5 to TRBJ1-3; 10 nucleotides align to TRBD1. From germline, CDR1 is MNHEY and CDR2 SVGAGI. The trim removed 4 bases at V and 0 bases at J, leaving 3 bases unmatched. The length of the CDR3 is 16 residues. CDR3 DNA: TGTGCCAGCAGTTTGGGACAGGGGCTCTCTGGAAACACCATATATTTT. Protein: CASSLGQGLSGNTIYF.

This clone was recorded once. This sequence joins TRBV9 and TRBJ2-1; TRBD2 aligns across 7 bases. From germline, CDR1 is SGDLS and CDR2 YYNGEE. This CDR3 is built from 15 residues. Trimming removed 4 bases from V and 8 bases from J; junction bases left unmatched: 12. CDR3 DNA: TGTGCCAGCAGCTTACGGACTAGTGGTTTCGATGAGCAGTTCTTC. This translates into CASSLRTSGFDEQFF. Variable domain in full (rest from reference TRBV9 and TRBJ2-1): DSGVTQTPKHLITATGQRVTLRCSPRSGDLSVYWYQQSLDQGLQFLIQYYNGEERAKGNILERFSAQQFPDLHSELNLSSLELGDSALYFCASSLRTSGFDEQFFGPGTRLTVL.

The V and J genes are TRBV9 and TRBJ2-7, with 9 nucleotides matching TRBD1. The CDR3 contains 14 residues. V trimming: 4 bases; J trimming: 3 bases; junction bases outside the gene matches: 5. Germline loops: CDR1 SGDLS, CDR2 YYNGEE. Here the CDR3 reads CASSSSGQGYEQYF. CDR3 sequence (DNA): TGTGCCAGCAGCTCCTCGGGACAGGGCTACGAGCAGTACTTC.

The V and J genes are TRBV15 and TRBJ1-1; D is perhaps TRBD1 (5 bases). CDR3 size: 14 residues. The V gene lost 8 bases and the J gene lost 0 bases, with 13 bases spanning the gap. The V gene's germline CDR1 is LNHNV and CDR2 YYDKDF (reference sequence). This chain's CDR3 is CATASREMNTEAFF. The CDR3 DNA reads as TGTGCCACCGCAAGCAGGGAAATGAACACTGAAGCTTTCTTT.

The CDR3 region is CATSRDGALGNTIYF. The CDR3 nucleotides are TGTGCCACCAGCAGAGATGGGGCACTCGGAAACACCATATATTTT. The chain employs TRBV15 and TRBJ1-3; D may be TRBD1 (5 bases). V was pared by 0 bases and J by 4 bases, with 10 bases between. The CDR3 has 15 amino acids. CDR1 is LNHNV, CDR2 YYDKDF, per germline (reference sequence).

The rearrangement joins TRBV7-2 to TRBJ2-1; 9 bases map to TRBD2. The CDR3 runs 17 residues. Trimming at V came to 1 base and at J to 5 bases, leaving 9 bases not matched to a gene. The germline gives CDR1 SGHTA, CDR2 FQGNSA. The chain's CDR3 is CASSLVGTSGFHNEQFF. The CDR3 DNA is TGTGCCAGCAGCTTAGTGGGAACTAGCGGGTTCCACAATGAGCAGTTCTTC.

The chain recombines TRBV9 with TRBJ2-1; no firm D call. Deletions cut 0 bases from V and 15 bases from J, with 13 bases between. The CDR3 spans 12 residues. Germline CDR1 is SGDLS and CDR2 is YYNGEE. The CDR3 protein is CASSVGASRPFF. CDR3 sequence (DNA): TGTGCCAGCAGCGTAGGGGCTTCGCGTCCGTTCTTC. Supplemented by reference TRBV9 and TRBJ2-1, the full variable domain reads DSGVTQTPKHLITATGQRVTLRCSPRSGDLSVYWYQQSLDQGLQFLIQYYNGEERAKGNILERFSAQQFPDLHSELNLSSLELGDSALYFCASSVGASRPFFGPGTRLTVL.

The gene calls are TRBV28 and TRBJ2-2; the match to TRBD2 covers 15 bases. This CDR3 is built from 18 residues. V lost 7 bases to trimming and J lost 5 bases; unmatched junction nucleotides: 11. Germline CDR1 reads MDHEN; CDR2 reads SYDVKM. CDR3 region: CASMGLAGGILGTGELFF. The CDR3 DNA follows: TGTGCCAGCATGGGACTAGCGGGAGGAATTTTGGGAACCGGGGAGCTGTTTTTT.

This chain uses TRBV9 with TRBJ2-7; D unresolved. Trimming took off 0 bases at V and 0 bases at J, with 10 bases between the two ends. Germline V CDR1 and CDR2: SGDLS, YYNGEE. The CDR3 has 15 amino acids. The CDR3 sequence: CASSVGQELSYEQYF. DNA for the CDR3: TGTGCCAGCAGCGTAGGTCAGGAACTCTCCTACGAGCAGTACTTC.